Listed below are T cell receptor beta chains from one sample, sequenced in a study of CD8 T cells in ankylosing spondylitis. TCRdb used MiXCR to reprocess the 5' RACE reads, holding one entry per CDR3 protein. The sample contains about 460,000 distinct CDR3 sequences, approximately 5% of which appear only once. Sequencing was carried out using blood, either unsorted or a sorted T cell fraction (not recorded which). The receptors come from a male donor with ankylosing spondylitis. The CDR3 runs from the conserved cysteine through the conserved F or W. The order of the fields is clone size, J gene, D gene, V gene, CDR3 protein, CDR3 DNA. D genes are given only for firm matches. Rows may omit the clone size; those that give it use once, few, many or a size class.

abundance: many
j_gene: TRBJ1-1
d_gene: NA
v_gene: TRBV15
CDR3aa: CATTPTILQESEAFF
CDR3nt: TGTGCCACCACCCCGACCATTCTACAGGAGTCTGAAGCTTTCTTT

abundance: many
j_gene: TRBJ2-2
d_gene: TRBD2
v_gene: TRBV7-8
CDR3aa: CASRSSLARTNTGELFF
CDR3nt: TGTGCCAGCAGATCGTCACTAGCGCGGACGAACACCGGGGAGCTGTTTTTT

abundance: many
j_gene: TRBJ1-4
d_gene: NA
v_gene: TRBV4-2
CDR3aa: CASSQGPREKLFF
CDR3nt: TGTGCCAGCAGCCAAGGTCCCCGCGAAAAACTGTTTTTT

abundance: NA
j_gene: TRBJ2-7
d_gene: TRBD1
v_gene: TRBV7-2
CDR3aa: CASSEGTGQSYEQYF
CDR3nt: TGTGCCAGCAGCGAAGGGACAGGCCAATCCTACGAGCAGTACTTC

abundance: many
j_gene: TRBJ2-7
d_gene: NA
v_gene: TRBV29-1
CDR3aa: CSVRTSGYEQYF
CDR3nt: TGCAGCGTGCGGACCAGCGGGTACGAGCAGTACTTC

abundance: few
j_gene: TRBJ2-1
d_gene: NA
v_gene: TRBV7-8
CDR3aa: CASSYPAGAAHEQFF
CDR3nt: TGTGCCAGCAGCTACCCTGCGGGGGCAGCCCATGAGCAGTTCTTC

abundance: few
j_gene: TRBJ1-2
d_gene: NA
v_gene: TRBV23-1
CDR3aa: CASSLPGRSNYGYTF
CDR3nt: TGCGCCAGCAGTCTTCCGGGACGGAGCAACTATGGCTACACCTTC

abundance: many
j_gene: TRBJ2-1
d_gene: TRBD2
v_gene: TRBV29-1
CDR3aa: CSVQAGYGRAVYNEQFF
CDR3nt: TGCAGCGTTCAAGCGGGATACGGGAGGGCCGTCTACAATGAGCAGTTCTTC

abundance: few
j_gene: TRBJ2-1
d_gene: NA
v_gene: TRBV11-2
CDR3aa: CASSLVFAGNEQFF
CDR3nt: TGTGCCAGCAGCTTAGTATTCGCGGGGAATGAGCAGTTCTTC

abundance: NA
j_gene: TRBJ2-6
d_gene: NA
v_gene: TRBV28
CDR3aa: CASSLWSGGSGANVLTF
CDR3nt: TGTGCCAGCAGTTTATGGTCAGGAGGGTCTGGGGCCAACGTCCTGACTTTC

abundance: NA
j_gene: TRBJ2-2
d_gene: NA
v_gene: TRBV11-2
CDR3aa: CASSAGRTGELFF
CDR3nt: TGTGCCAGCAGCGCAGGACGCACCGGGGAGCTGTTTTTT

abundance: many
j_gene: TRBJ1-6
d_gene: TRBD1
v_gene: TRBV11-2
CDR3aa: CASMRDRVSSPLHF
CDR3nt: TGTGCCAGCATGCGGGACAGGGTATCCTCACCCCTCCACTTT

abundance: many
j_gene: TRBJ2-3
d_gene: NA
v_gene: TRBV29-1
CDR3aa: CSGLPRGGGTDTQYF
CDR3nt: TGCAGCGGATTACCGCGGGGCGGCGGCACAGATACGCAGTATTTT

abundance: many
j_gene: TRBJ2-5
d_gene: NA
v_gene: TRBV12-3/TRBV12-4
CDR3aa: CASSGPGERETQYF
CDR3nt: TGTGCCAGCAGTGGGCCAGGGGAACGGGAGACCCAGTACTTC

abundance: many
j_gene: TRBJ2-1
d_gene: NA
v_gene: TRBV7-2
CDR3aa: CASSLAMMYRTSGNEQFF
CDR3nt: TGTGCCAGCAGCTTAGCGATGATGTACAGGACCTCAGGCAATGAGCAGTTCTTC

abundance: many
j_gene: TRBJ2-2
d_gene: NA
v_gene: TRBV24-1
CDR3aa: CATSDTEWGQNTGELFF
CDR3nt: TGTGCCACCAGTGATACGGAGTGGGGACAGAACACCGGGGAGCTGTTTTTT

abundance: many
j_gene: TRBJ2-7
d_gene: NA
v_gene: TRBV11-1
CDR3aa: CASTGVSYEQYF
CDR3nt: TGTGCCAGCACCGGGGTCTCCTACGAGCAGTACTTC

abundance: many
j_gene: TRBJ2-1
d_gene: TRBD1
v_gene: TRBV29-1
CDR3aa: CSARQGARDNEQFF
CDR3nt: TGCAGCGCCCGACAGGGGGCAAGGGACAATGAGCAGTTCTTC

abundance: many
j_gene: TRBJ2-6
d_gene: NA
v_gene: TRBV12-3/TRBV12-4
CDR3aa: CASSLALGPGANVLTF
CDR3nt: TGTGCCAGCAGTTTAGCGCTGGGACCTGGGGCCAACGTCCTGACTTTC

abundance: many
j_gene: TRBJ1-1
d_gene: NA
v_gene: TRBV5-1
CDR3aa: CASSLAGAGDTEAFF
CDR3nt: TGCGCCAGCAGCTTGGCAGGGGCAGGAGACACTGAAGCTTTCTTT

abundance: many
j_gene: TRBJ2-3
d_gene: NA
v_gene: TRBV6-5
CDR3aa: CASSYSGGLVDTQYF
CDR3nt: TGTGCCAGCAGTTACTCTGGGGGTTTGGTAGATACGCAGTATTTT

abundance: many
j_gene: TRBJ1-2
d_gene: NA
v_gene: TRBV10-3
CDR3aa: CAISEILGIDGYTF
CDR3nt: TGTGCCATCAGTGAAATACTAGGGATCGATGGCTACACCTTC

abundance: NA
j_gene: TRBJ1-2
d_gene: NA
v_gene: TRBV5-1
CDR3aa: CASRPRSGSYGYTF
CDR3nt: TGCGCCAGCAGGCCCCGGTCGGGGAGCTATGGCTACACCTTC

abundance: many
j_gene: TRBJ1-1
d_gene: NA
v_gene: TRBV5-6
CDR3aa: CASSPIPLGGKNTEAFF
CDR3nt: TGTGCCAGCAGCCCAATACCCCTTGGGGGAAAGAACACTGAAGCTTTCTTT

abundance: many
j_gene: TRBJ2-1
d_gene: NA
v_gene: TRBV4-1
CDR3aa: CASSQDGGRERGQFF
CDR3nt: TGCGCCAGCAGCCAAGATGGCGGTCGGGAGAGGGGTCAGTTCTTC

abundance: many
j_gene: TRBJ2-5
d_gene: TRBD1
v_gene: TRBV24-1
CDR3aa: CATSEGQGRETQYF
CDR3nt: TGTGCCACCAGTGAAGGACAGGGAAGAGAGACCCAGTACTTC

abundance: many
j_gene: TRBJ1-4
d_gene: NA
v_gene: TRBV7-2
CDR3aa: CASSLAWRDVGEKLFF
CDR3nt: TGTGCCAGCAGCTTAGCGTGGCGGGATGTAGGTGAAAAACTGTTTTTT

abundance: many
j_gene: TRBJ2-7
d_gene: NA
v_gene: TRBV30
CDR3aa: CAWSRDITYEQYF
CDR3nt: TGTGCCTGGAGTAGGGACATCACCTACGAGCAGTACTTC

abundance: many
j_gene: TRBJ1-6
d_gene: TRBD1
v_gene: TRBV7-9
CDR3aa: CASSLGDREYSPLHF
CDR3nt: TGTGCCAGCAGCCTCGGGGACAGGGAGTATTCACCCCTCCACTTT

abundance: many
j_gene: TRBJ1-2
d_gene: NA
v_gene: TRBV29-1
CDR3aa: CSVEDVAGRGSNYGYTF
CDR3nt: TGCAGCGTTGAAGATGTAGCAGGCCGGGGGTCTAACTATGGCTACACCTTC

abundance: few
j_gene: TRBJ1-4
d_gene: TRBD1
v_gene: TRBV28
CDR3aa: CASSLYRGLEKLFF
CDR3nt: TGTGCCAGCAGTTTATACAGGGGCCTTGAAAAACTGTTTTTT

abundance: many
j_gene: TRBJ1-2
d_gene: TRBD1
v_gene: TRBV20-1
CDR3aa: CSVKDRIGGYTF
CDR3nt: TGCAGTGTTAAGGACAGGATAGGAGGCTACACCTTC

abundance: many
j_gene: TRBJ1-2
d_gene: TRBD1
v_gene: TRBV20-1
CDR3aa: CWGGDRGYGYTF
CDR3nt: TGCTGGGGGGGGGACAGGGGATATGGCTACACCTTC

abundance: many
j_gene: TRBJ2-1
d_gene: TRBD2
v_gene: TRBV6-2/TRBV6-3
CDR3aa: CASSRAGGTRNEQFF
CDR3nt: TGTGCCAGCTCCCGAGCGGGAGGGACCCGTAATGAGCAGTTCTTC

abundance: many
j_gene: TRBJ1-2
d_gene: NA
v_gene: TRBV7-9
CDR3aa: CASSSRGPNYGYTF
CDR3nt: TGTGCCAGCAGTTCTCGGGGGCCGAACTATGGCTACACCTTC

abundance: many
j_gene: TRBJ2-5
d_gene: NA
v_gene: TRBV6-5
CDR3aa: CASSYSTGETQYF
CDR3nt: TGTGCCAGCAGTTACTCGACCGGGGAGACCCAGTACTTC

abundance: many
j_gene: TRBJ1-6
d_gene: NA
v_gene: TRBV15
CDR3aa: CATRNSVINSPLHF
CDR3nt: TGTGCCACCAGAAACAGCGTAATTAATTCACCCCTCCACTTT

abundance: NA
j_gene: TRBJ2-5
d_gene: NA
v_gene: TRBV20-1
CDR3aa: CGADYQETQYF
CDR3nt: TGCGGTGCCGACTACCAAGAGACCCAGTACTTC

abundance: many
j_gene: TRBJ2-1
d_gene: NA
v_gene: TRBV7-2
CDR3aa: CASSFSQDLNNEQFF
CDR3nt: TGTGCCAGCAGCTTTTCGCAGGACCTAAACAATGAGCAGTTCTTC

abundance: many
j_gene: TRBJ2-2
d_gene: NA
v_gene: TRBV20-1
CDR3aa: CSASAPANTGELFF
CDR3nt: TGCAGTGCTAGTGCCCCAGCGAACACCGGGGAGCTGTTTTTT

abundance: many
j_gene: TRBJ2-5
d_gene: TRBD2
v_gene: TRBV9
CDR3aa: CASSPRGAGAGWETQYF
CDR3nt: TGTGCCAGCAGCCCCCGGGGAGCGGGGGCTGGGTGGGAGACCCAGTACTTC

abundance: many
j_gene: TRBJ2-7
d_gene: TRBD2
v_gene: TRBV20-1
CDR3aa: CSAASPLLANEQYF
CDR3nt: TGCAGTGCTGCCTCACCTCTACTAGCGAACGAGCAGTACTTC

abundance: many
j_gene: TRBJ2-6
d_gene: NA
v_gene: TRBV7-9
CDR3aa: CASSFLAGANVLTF
CDR3nt: TGTGCCAGCAGCTTCCTAGCTGGGGCCAACGTCCTGACTTTC

abundance: few
j_gene: TRBJ2-7
d_gene: NA
v_gene: TRBV11-1
CDR3aa: CASSSGGTVVYEQYF
CDR3nt: TGTGCCAGCAGTTCGGGCGGCACAGTGGTATACGAGCAGTACTTC

abundance: many
j_gene: TRBJ1-2
d_gene: NA
v_gene: TRBV7-6
CDR3aa: CASSLLGGNYGYTF
CDR3nt: TGTGCCAGCAGCTTACTGGGAGGGAACTATGGCTACACCTTC

abundance: NA
j_gene: TRBJ2-4
d_gene: NA
v_gene: TRBV18
CDR3aa: CASSPRALNIQYF
CDR3nt: TGTGCCAGCTCACCCCGGGCCCTAAACATTCAGTACTTC